Below, 4 T cell receptor beta chains from the same sample are listed, as sequenced in a study of shared clonotypes between healthy human individuals. CD8 cells classed as naive were CD45RO-negative and positively selected for CCR7, excluding terminally differentiated effector memory CD45RA+ cells. Profiled with immunoSEQ multiplex PCR; TCRdb holds only in-frame clones, not every one. The table has roughly 600,000 clones, roughly 98% seen once. The sample was naive CD8+ T cells sorted from blood. The receptors derive from a man younger than 40 in good health.

The chain combines TRBV25-1 with TRBJ1-1; TRBD1 matches 7 bases. The CDR3 sequence is 13 residues long. V dropped 5 bases and J dropped 3; count of bases not matched to a gene: 3. Germline assignment: CDR1 MGHDK and CDR2 SYGVNS. The CDR3 spells CASSPGGDTEAFF. CDR3 sequence (DNA): TGTGCCAGCAGTCCAGGGGGGGACACTGAAGCTTTCTTT.

J is TRBJ2-1 and V is TRBV7-7, with unresolved D. Germline V gives CDR1 SSHAT, CDR2 FNYEAQ (reference sequence). Trimming pared 1 base from V and 10 bases from J, leaving 11 bases between. The CDR3 is 13 residues long. The CDR3 DNA follows: TGTGCCAGCAGCTTAGGATATGAGACAGAGCAGTTCTTC. Encoded protein: CASSLGYETEQFF.

The chain uses TRBV4-3 and TRBJ1-1; D not resolved. The CDR3 loop spans 17 amino acids. Trimming cost V 4 bases and J 0 bases, with 18 bases left between them. The germline V gene has CDR1 LGHNA and CDR2 YSLEER. CDR3 amino acids: CASSREYPPAMNTEAFF. The DNA for the CDR3 is TGCGCCAGCAGCCGCGAATACCCTCCAGCAATGAACACTGAAGCTTTCTTT.

The CDR3 loop is CATSPPGALRFGGELFF. The CDR3 DNA reads TGTGCCACCAGCCCCCCTGGGGCTCTCCGGTTTGGCGGGGAGCTGTTTTTT. The J gene is TRBJ2-2, the V gene TRBV15, with D possibly matching TRBD1 (5 bases). V dropped 5 bases and J dropped 7 bases, with 23 bases sitting between them. This CDR3 has 17 residues. The germline V gene has CDR1 LNHNV and CDR2 YYDKDF (reference sequence).